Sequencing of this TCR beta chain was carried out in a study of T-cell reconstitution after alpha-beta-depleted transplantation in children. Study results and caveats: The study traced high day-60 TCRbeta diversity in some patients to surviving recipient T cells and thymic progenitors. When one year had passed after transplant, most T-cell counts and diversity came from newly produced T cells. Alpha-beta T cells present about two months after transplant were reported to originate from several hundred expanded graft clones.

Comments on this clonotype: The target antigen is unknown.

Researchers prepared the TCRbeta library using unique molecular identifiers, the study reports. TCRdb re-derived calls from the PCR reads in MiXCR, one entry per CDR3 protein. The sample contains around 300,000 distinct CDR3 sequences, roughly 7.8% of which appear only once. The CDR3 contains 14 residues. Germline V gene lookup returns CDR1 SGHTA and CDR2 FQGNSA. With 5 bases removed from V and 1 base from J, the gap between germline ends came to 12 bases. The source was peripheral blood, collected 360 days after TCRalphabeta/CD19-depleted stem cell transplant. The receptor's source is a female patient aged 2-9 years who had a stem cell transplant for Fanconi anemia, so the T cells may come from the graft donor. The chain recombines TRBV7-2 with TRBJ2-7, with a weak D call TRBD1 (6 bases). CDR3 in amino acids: CASSRLQGSYEQYF. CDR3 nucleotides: TGTGCCAGCAGCCGGTTACAGGGATCCTACGAGCAGTACTTC.